This T cell receptor beta chain derives from a study of identical twins. This clonotype was observed at least ten times. The CDR3 is 14 residues long. Unmatched junction bases numbered 8, after V lost 6 bases and J lost 8 bases. One entry per CDR3 protein, called by TCRdb with MiXCR from the 5' RACE reads. Among 400,000 to 500,000 distinct CDR3 sequences, 14% were seen once, and the ten largest hold about 0.94%. These same data were also listed under a study on yellow fever vaccine responses in identical twins.

The V and J genes are TRBV12-3 or TRBV12-4 and TRBJ1-2, with 11 bases identical to TRBD1. The sequenced material came from CD4+ T cells sorted from blood. The clonotype was recovered from a woman aged 18 to 35 in good health. The CDR3 protein is CASRTGQGARGYTF. The CDR3 DNA follows: TGTGCCAGCAGGACAGGACAGGGGGCGAGGGGCTACACCTTC.